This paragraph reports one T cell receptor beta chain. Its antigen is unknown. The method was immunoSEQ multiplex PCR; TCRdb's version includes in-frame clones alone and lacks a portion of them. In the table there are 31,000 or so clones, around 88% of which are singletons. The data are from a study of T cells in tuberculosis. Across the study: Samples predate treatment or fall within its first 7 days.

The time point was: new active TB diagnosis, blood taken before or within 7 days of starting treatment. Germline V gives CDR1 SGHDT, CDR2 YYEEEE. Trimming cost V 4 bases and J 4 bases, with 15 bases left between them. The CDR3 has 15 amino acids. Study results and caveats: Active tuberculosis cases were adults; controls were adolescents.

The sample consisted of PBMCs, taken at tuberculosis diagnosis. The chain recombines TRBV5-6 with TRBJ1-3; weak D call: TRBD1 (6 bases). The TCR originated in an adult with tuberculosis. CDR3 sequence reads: CASSRRGFGGNTIYF. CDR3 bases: TGTGCCAGCAGCCGAAGGGGGTTTGGAGGAAACACCATATATTTT.